The clone carrying this T cell receptor (beta chain) showed up just a few times. TCRdb analysed the RT-PCR reads with MiXCR anew, one entry per CDR3 protein. The top ten hold around 6.8% of the sample, which has about 410,000 distinct CDR3 sequences, 16% seen once. This sample is drawn from a study of patients and donors after allogeneic stem cell transplantation. The clonotype was recovered from a human donor who was either an allogeneic HSCT recipient or a stem cell or donor lymphocyte infusion donor (not recorded which). It is not recorded whose cells these are; they may come from a transplant donor. The sample was blood, either unsorted or a sorted T cell fraction (not recorded which).

For the CDR3, the DNA is TGTGCCAGCAGCCCCGATGGGGGCGGCACAGATACGCAGTATTTT. It yields the protein CASSPDGGGTDTQYF. The V gene is TRBV9, the J gene TRBJ2-3, with a possible D match to TRBD1 (6 bases). In germline, CDR1 is SGDLS, CDR2 YYNGEE. This CDR3 comprises 15 residues. Trimming took off 4 bases at V and 1 base at J, with 13 bases between the two ends.